Listed below are T cell receptor beta chains from one sample, sequenced in a study of T-cell reconstitution after alpha-beta-depleted transplantation in children. TCRdb processed the PCR reads anew with MiXCR; each CDR3 protein has one entry. The repertoire holds 200,000 to 300,000 distinct CDR3 sequences, with 7.5% to 9.5% as singletons. The sample was PBMCs, mostly from graft donor cells, taken 180 days after TCRalphabeta/CD19-depleted stem cell transplant. The receptors originated from a male patient aged 10-17 years who had a stem cell transplant for acute lymphoblastic leukemia, so the T cells may come from the graft donor. CDR3s include the opening cysteine and the closing phenylalanine or tryptophan. Fields, in order: clone size, J gene, D gene, V gene, CDR3 protein, CDR3 DNA. The D gene is left open where the match is weak. Expanded clones get a size class; other rows say once, few or many, or leave the size out.

>many|TRBJ1-1|TRBD1|TRBV6-1
CASRLTGGVTEAFF
TGTGCCAGCAGACTGACAGGGGGCGTAACTGAAGCTTTCTTT
>many|TRBJ2-5|TRBD2|TRBV5-5
CASSSLRSGGETQYF
TGTGCCAGCAGTTCCCTTCGCAGCGGGGGGGAGACCCAGTACTTC
>many|TRBJ2-5|.|TRBV28
CASSQPRTVRVETQYF
TGTGCCAGCAGTCAACCCCGTACAGTTAGGGTAGAGACCCAGTACTTC
>many|TRBJ1-1|.|TRBV29-1
CSVDWGAWTEAFF
TGCAGCGTTGATTGGGGGGCATGGACTGAAGCTTTCTTT
>many|TRBJ2-1|TRBD2|TRBV20-1
CSASLAGVREQFF
TGCAGTGCTAGTCTAGCGGGGGTTCGGGAGCAGTTCTTC
>many|TRBJ2-2|TRBD1|TRBV12-3/TRBV12-4
CASSLRTGLTGELFF
TGTGCCAGCAGTTTACGGACAGGGCTCACCGGGGAGCTGTTTTTT
>many|TRBJ2-3|TRBD2|TRBV20-1
CSARDLGTRSADTQYF
TGCAGTGCTAGAGACCTAGGGACTAGGTCTGCAGATACGCAGTATTTT
>.|TRBJ1-2|.|TRBV27
CASSPNTPARGYTF
TGTGCCAGCAGCCCCAACACGCCCGCGCGAGGCTACACCTTC
>many|TRBJ2-3|.|TRBV3-1
CASSNRAGRGTDTQYF
TGTGCCAGCAGCAACCGGGCAGGTAGGGGCACAGATACGCAGTATTTT
>many|TRBJ2-2|.|TRBV29-1
CSVRQARGGELFF
TGCAGCGTAAGGCAGGCCCGGGGCGGGGAGCTGTTTTTT
>many|TRBJ2-7|TRBD2|TRBV7-6
CASSLSPRGGAYEQYF
TGTGCCAGCAGTTTATCCCCCCGCGGGGGAGCCTACGAGCAGTACTTC
>many|TRBJ2-1|TRBD2|TRBV7-3
CASSPGSGYYNEQFF
TGTGCCAGCAGCCCGGGTAGCGGGTACTACAATGAGCAGTTCTTC